This T cell receptor beta chain derives from a study of post-analysis software for immune sequencing data. For the study at large: The study covered relapsing-remitting, secondary progressive and progressive-relapsing courses of multiple sclerosis.

Trimming removed 4 bases from V and 0 bases from J, with 17 bases in between. Germline loops: CDR1 SGHRS, CDR2 YFSETQ. The CDR3 covers 18 residues. Unique-molecular-identifier-tagged TCR beta cDNA libraries were used. TCRdb fed the PCR reads into MiXCR, producing one record per CDR3 protein. The sample lists roughly 600,000 distinct CDR3 sequences; 44% were seen once. Study-level points and caveats: TRBV segments more frequent in patients than in controls numbered roughly 5 and included TRBV5-6, TRBV5-1 and TRBV20-1. Normalized Chao1 diversity in multiple sclerosis patients fell significantly below that of controls.

As concerns this clonotype: Its antigen is as yet unknown.

The clonotype comes from a girl aged 5-17 years with multiple sclerosis. This chain uses TRBV5-1 with TRBJ2-6; D is perhaps TRBD1 or TRBD2 (5 bases each). The sample consisted of blood. In DNA form, the CDR3 reads TGCGCCAGCAGCCTCCTCGGGACGGATTTCTCTGGGGCCAACGTCCTGACTTTC. This sequence encodes CASSLLGTDFSGANVLTF.